Ten or more counts support the clone carrying this T cell receptor (beta chain). Its antigen remains unidentified. Investigators excluded patients with uncontrolled infection, other autoimmune disease, pregnancy or lactation. About 10 ml fresh peripheral blood yielded the PBMCs. Germline V gene lookup returns CDR1 SGHVS and CDR2 FNYEAQ. Deletions cut 5 bases from V and 5 bases from J, with 10 bases between. This CDR3 is 13 amino acids long. What was amplified from RNA transcripts were TCR beta CDR3 regions. First-round RT-PCR with HTBI primers amplified the TCR CDR3 region. TCRdb used MiXCR to reprocess the multiplex PCR reads, holding one entry per CDR3 protein. The sample includes fewer than 900,000 distinct CDR3 sequences, about 17% of them seen just once. The sample belongs to a study of T cells in Graves' hyperthyroidism and ophthalmopathy. Study results and caveats: Blood samples included most of the expanded thyroid clonotypes exceeding 0.001. The authors' 13 V-J model separated ophthalmopathy from stable hyperthyroidism.

The sequenced material came from blood. J is TRBJ2-1 and V is TRBV7-6; perhaps D is TRBD1 or TRBD2 (5 bases each). The origin of this receptor is a woman aged 50 to 60 with Graves' hyperthyroidism that later progressed to Graves' ophthalmopathy. The CDR3 nucleotides read TGTGCCAGCAGCACCGAGGGGAACAATGAGCAGTTCTTC. Its protein product is CASSTEGNNEQFF. Using reference TRBV7-6 and TRBJ2-1 for the parts outside the CDR3, the full variable domain is GAGVSQSPRYKVTKRGQDVALRCDPISGHVSLYWYRQALGQGPEFLTYFNYEAQQDKSGLPNDRFSAERPEGSISTLTIQRTEQRDSAMYRCASSTEGNNEQFFGPGTRLTVL.